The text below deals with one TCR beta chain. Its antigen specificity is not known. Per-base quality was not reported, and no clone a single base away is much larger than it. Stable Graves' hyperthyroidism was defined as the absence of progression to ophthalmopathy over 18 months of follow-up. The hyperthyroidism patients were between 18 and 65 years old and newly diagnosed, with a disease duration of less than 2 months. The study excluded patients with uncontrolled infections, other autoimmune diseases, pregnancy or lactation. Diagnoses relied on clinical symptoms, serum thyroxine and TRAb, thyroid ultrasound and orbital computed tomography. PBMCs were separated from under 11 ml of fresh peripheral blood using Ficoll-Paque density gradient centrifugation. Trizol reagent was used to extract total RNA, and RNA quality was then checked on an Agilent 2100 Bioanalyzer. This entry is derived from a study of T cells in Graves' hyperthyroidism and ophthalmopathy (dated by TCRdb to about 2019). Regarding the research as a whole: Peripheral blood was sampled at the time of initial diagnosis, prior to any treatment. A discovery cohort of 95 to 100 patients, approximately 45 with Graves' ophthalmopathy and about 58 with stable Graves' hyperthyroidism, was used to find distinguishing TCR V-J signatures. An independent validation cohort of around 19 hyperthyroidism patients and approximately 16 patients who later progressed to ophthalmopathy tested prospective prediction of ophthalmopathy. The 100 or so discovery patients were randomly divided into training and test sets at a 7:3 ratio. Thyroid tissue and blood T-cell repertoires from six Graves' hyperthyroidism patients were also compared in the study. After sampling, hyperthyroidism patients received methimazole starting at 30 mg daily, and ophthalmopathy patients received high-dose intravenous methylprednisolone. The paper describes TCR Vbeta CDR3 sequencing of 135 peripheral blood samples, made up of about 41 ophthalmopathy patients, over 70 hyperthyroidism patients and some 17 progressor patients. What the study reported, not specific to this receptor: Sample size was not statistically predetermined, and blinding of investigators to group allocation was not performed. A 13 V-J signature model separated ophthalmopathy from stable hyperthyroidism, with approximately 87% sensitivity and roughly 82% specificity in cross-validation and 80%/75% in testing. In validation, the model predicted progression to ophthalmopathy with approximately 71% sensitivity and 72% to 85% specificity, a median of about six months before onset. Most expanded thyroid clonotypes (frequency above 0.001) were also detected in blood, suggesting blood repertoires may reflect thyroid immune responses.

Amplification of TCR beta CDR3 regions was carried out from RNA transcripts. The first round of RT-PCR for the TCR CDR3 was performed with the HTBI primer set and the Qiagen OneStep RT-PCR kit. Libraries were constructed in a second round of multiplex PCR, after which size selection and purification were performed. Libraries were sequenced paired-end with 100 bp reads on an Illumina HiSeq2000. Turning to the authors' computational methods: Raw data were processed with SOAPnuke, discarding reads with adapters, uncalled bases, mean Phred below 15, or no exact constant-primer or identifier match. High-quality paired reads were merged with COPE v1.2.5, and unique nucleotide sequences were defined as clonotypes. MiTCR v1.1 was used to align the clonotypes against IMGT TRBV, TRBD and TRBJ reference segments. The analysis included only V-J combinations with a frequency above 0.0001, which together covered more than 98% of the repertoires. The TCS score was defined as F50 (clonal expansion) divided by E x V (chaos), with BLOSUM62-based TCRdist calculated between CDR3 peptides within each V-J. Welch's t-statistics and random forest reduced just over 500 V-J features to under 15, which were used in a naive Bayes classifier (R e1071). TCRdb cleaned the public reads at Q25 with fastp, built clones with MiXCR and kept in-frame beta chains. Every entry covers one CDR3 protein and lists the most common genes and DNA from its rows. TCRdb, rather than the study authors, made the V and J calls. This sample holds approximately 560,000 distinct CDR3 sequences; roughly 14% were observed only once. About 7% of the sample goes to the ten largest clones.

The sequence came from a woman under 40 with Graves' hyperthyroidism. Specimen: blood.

The sequence in DNA is TGCGCCAGCAGCCAAGGACAGGGTGATGTCTATGGCTACACCTTC. This yields the protein CASSQGQGDVYGYTF. The chain is encoded by TRBV4-1 joined to TRBJ1-2; TRBD1 matches 7 bases in the middle. The CDR3, cysteine through phenylalanine, is 15 amino acids long. The entry retains the CDR3 DNA only, 45 bases that are in frame from base 1. For this chain, trimming is 1 base at the V end and 4 bases at the J end, and the number of junction bases without a gene match is 6. Sequences MGHRA (CDR1) and YSYEKL (CDR2) are obtained from the germline V gene.